This is a list of T cell receptor beta chains from one sample in a study of blood T cell repertoires in COVID-19. The assay was immunoSEQ multiplex PCR, and TCRdb's table has in-frame clones only and misses some. The data hold 240,000 or so clones, with around 87% observed a single time. Sequenced input: peripheral blood. These receptors all stem from a woman in her twenties or thirties who had recovered from COVID-19. Both conserved end residues are part of each CDR3. A D gene is named only where the DNA matches it firmly. Size is omitted from some rows. Given values are once, few, many or a class for expanded clones.

D gene: -
V gene: TRBV7-3
clone size: once
J gene: TRBJ2-7
CDR3 protein: CASSLLSGYYEQYF

D gene: TRBD1
V gene: TRBV9
clone size: -
J gene: TRBJ1-3
CDR3 protein: CASSPQGQSSGNTIYF

D gene: -
V gene: TRBV2
clone size: -
J gene: TRBJ2-6
CDR3 protein: CATQTGYSGANVLTF

D gene: -
V gene: TRBV6-5
clone size: -
J gene: TRBJ2-5
CDR3 protein: CASSLGLSGPETQYF

D gene: -
V gene: TRBV27
clone size: -
J gene: TRBJ2-7
CDR3 protein: CASTSTSYEQYF

D gene: -
V gene: TRBV7-9
clone size: -
J gene: TRBJ1-5
CDR3 protein: CASSLASGGIQPQHF

D gene: -
V gene: TRBV6-1
clone size: -
J gene: TRBJ1-1
CDR3 protein: CASSEAPVSGSTEAFF

D gene: -
V gene: TRBV21-1
clone size: -
J gene: TRBJ1-3
CDR3 protein: CASSKGVGARNTIYF

D gene: -
V gene: TRBV6-5
clone size: -
J gene: TRBJ1-4
CDR3 protein: CASSYDLRRNEKLFF

D gene: TRBD2
V gene: TRBV3-1/TRBV3-2
clone size: -
J gene: TRBJ2-3
CDR3 protein: CASARSLLAGGGADTQYF

D gene: -
V gene: TRBV19
clone size: -
J gene: TRBJ1-1
CDR3 protein: CASSSDRMNTEAFF

D gene: -
V gene: TRBV29-1
clone size: -
J gene: TRBJ2-3
CDR3 protein: CSVGGYHTDTQYF

D gene: TRBD2
V gene: TRBV9
clone size: -
J gene: TRBJ2-3
CDR3 protein: CASSARTSRDTQYF

D gene: TRBD1
V gene: TRBV3-1/TRBV3-2
clone size: -
J gene: TRBJ1-1
CDR3 protein: CASSQRDRPEAFF

D gene: -
V gene: TRBV5-6
clone size: -
J gene: TRBJ2-2
CDR3 protein: CASSLGRLVSGELFF

D gene: -
V gene: TRBV5-4
clone size: -
J gene: TRBJ2-2
CDR3 protein: CASSLLTRRNTGELFF

D gene: -
V gene: TRBV12-3/TRBV12-4
clone size: -
J gene: TRBJ1-1
CDR3 protein: CASGQGPEAFF

D gene: -
V gene: TRBV6-5
clone size: -
J gene: TRBJ2-7
CDR3 protein: CASSYSRLLAGLQYF

D gene: -
V gene: TRBV25-1
clone size: -
J gene: TRBJ2-5
CDR3 protein: CASSTTSSQYF

D gene: TRBD2
V gene: TRBV14
clone size: -
J gene: TRBJ2-5
CDR3 protein: CASSLLAGEETQYF

D gene: TRBD1
V gene: TRBV7-2
clone size: -
J gene: TRBJ2-3
CDR3 protein: CASTVTGIADTQYF

D gene: -
V gene: TRBV9
clone size: -
J gene: TRBJ2-3
CDR3 protein: CASSVGLVTDTQYF

D gene: TRBD1
V gene: TRBV5-1
clone size: -
J gene: TRBJ2-2
CDR3 protein: CASSTGAWGNTGELFF

D gene: TRBD1
V gene: TRBV3-1/TRBV3-2
clone size: -
J gene: TRBJ2-5
CDR3 protein: CASSQWGQGRMGETQYF

D gene: TRBD2
V gene: TRBV7-3
clone size: few
J gene: TRBJ2-1
CDR3 protein: CASSFFSGLYNEQFF

D gene: -
V gene: TRBV5-6
clone size: -
J gene: TRBJ2-7
CDR3 protein: CASSSYRGGYEQYF

D gene: -
V gene: TRBV5-1
clone size: once
J gene: TRBJ2-7
CDR3 protein: CASSPQAGSYEQYF

D gene: -
V gene: TRBV11-2
clone size: -
J gene: TRBJ1-1
CDR3 protein: CASSLVYGGGTEAFF

D gene: TRBD2
V gene: TRBV27
clone size: once
J gene: TRBJ2-2
CDR3 protein: CASSLSLGLAYTGELFF

D gene: TRBD2
V gene: TRBV5-1
clone size: -
J gene: TRBJ2-3
CDR3 protein: CASSTFSGGAEDTQYF

D gene: TRBD1
V gene: TRBV11-2
clone size: -
J gene: TRBJ1-3
CDR3 protein: CASSFLSPGTGSGNTIYF

D gene: TRBD2
V gene: TRBV18
clone size: few
J gene: TRBJ2-5
CDR3 protein: CASSPSGGRQETQYF

D gene: -
V gene: TRBV12-3/TRBV12-4
clone size: -
J gene: TRBJ1-4
CDR3 protein: CASSFAGVEKLFF

D gene: -
V gene: TRBV4-3
clone size: once
J gene: TRBJ2-3
CDR3 protein: CASSQEFTGTTSTDTQYF

D gene: -
V gene: TRBV19
clone size: -
J gene: TRBJ2-7
CDR3 protein: CASRGGPSYEQYF

D gene: -
V gene: TRBV9
clone size: -
J gene: TRBJ2-3
CDR3 protein: CASSLSTDTQYF

D gene: -
V gene: TRBV13
clone size: few
J gene: TRBJ1-1
CDR3 protein: CASSLSVPNTEAFF

D gene: -
V gene: TRBV4-3
clone size: -
J gene: TRBJ2-3
CDR3 protein: CASSKGGDITDTQYF

D gene: TRBD2
V gene: TRBV7-6
clone size: few
J gene: TRBJ2-7
CDR3 protein: CASSLASSGGVPYEQYF

D gene: TRBD1
V gene: TRBV6-5
clone size: -
J gene: TRBJ2-7
CDR3 protein: CASSNDRGSYEQYF

D gene: TRBD1
V gene: TRBV5-6
clone size: -
J gene: TRBJ1-4
CDR3 protein: CASSLRQGKLFF

D gene: TRBD2
V gene: TRBV7-6
clone size: -
J gene: TRBJ2-1
CDR3 protein: CASSLVAGGPSGVNEQFF

D gene: TRBD1
V gene: TRBV11-2
clone size: -
J gene: TRBJ1-1
CDR3 protein: CASSTNRGYTEAFF

D gene: -
V gene: TRBV4-2
clone size: -
J gene: TRBJ2-1
CDR3 protein: CASSRARTGGSSYNEQFF

D gene: TRBD1
V gene: TRBV12-3/TRBV12-4
clone size: -
J gene: TRBJ2-7
CDR3 protein: CASSPGQGEQYF

D gene: -
V gene: TRBV10-3
clone size: once
J gene: TRBJ2-1
CDR3 protein: CAISEYGGRNEQFF

D gene: -
V gene: TRBV29-1
clone size: once
J gene: TRBJ1-1
CDR3 protein: CSVVGGWGMNTEAFF

D gene: TRBD2
V gene: TRBV9
clone size: -
J gene: TRBJ2-3
CDR3 protein: CASSAGRYTDTQYF

D gene: TRBD1
V gene: TRBV6-5
clone size: -
J gene: TRBJ1-6
CDR3 protein: CASSRSGTGDSPLHF

D gene: -
V gene: TRBV5-3
clone size: -
J gene: TRBJ2-4
CDR3 protein: CARSLGRVAKNIQYF

D gene: TRBD1
V gene: TRBV15
clone size: -
J gene: TRBJ1-2
CDR3 protein: CATSSRGQEFSGYTF

D gene: -
V gene: TRBV5-1
clone size: -
J gene: TRBJ2-2
CDR3 protein: CASTTMRGETGELFF

D gene: TRBD1
V gene: TRBV6-2/TRBV6-3
clone size: -
J gene: TRBJ1-5
CDR3 protein: CASSYLGTGVGNQPQHF